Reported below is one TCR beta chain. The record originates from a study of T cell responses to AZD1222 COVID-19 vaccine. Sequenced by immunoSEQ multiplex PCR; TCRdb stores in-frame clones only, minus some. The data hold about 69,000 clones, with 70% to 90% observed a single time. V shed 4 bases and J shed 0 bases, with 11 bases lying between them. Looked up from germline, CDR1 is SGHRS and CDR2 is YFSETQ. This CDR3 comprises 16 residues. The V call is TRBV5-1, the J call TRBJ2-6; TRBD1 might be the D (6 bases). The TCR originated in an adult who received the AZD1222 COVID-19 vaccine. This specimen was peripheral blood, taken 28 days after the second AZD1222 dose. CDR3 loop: CASSTGQGSGANVLTF. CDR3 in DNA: TGCGCCAGCAGCACGGGACAAGGCTCTGGGGCCAACGTCCTGACTTTC.